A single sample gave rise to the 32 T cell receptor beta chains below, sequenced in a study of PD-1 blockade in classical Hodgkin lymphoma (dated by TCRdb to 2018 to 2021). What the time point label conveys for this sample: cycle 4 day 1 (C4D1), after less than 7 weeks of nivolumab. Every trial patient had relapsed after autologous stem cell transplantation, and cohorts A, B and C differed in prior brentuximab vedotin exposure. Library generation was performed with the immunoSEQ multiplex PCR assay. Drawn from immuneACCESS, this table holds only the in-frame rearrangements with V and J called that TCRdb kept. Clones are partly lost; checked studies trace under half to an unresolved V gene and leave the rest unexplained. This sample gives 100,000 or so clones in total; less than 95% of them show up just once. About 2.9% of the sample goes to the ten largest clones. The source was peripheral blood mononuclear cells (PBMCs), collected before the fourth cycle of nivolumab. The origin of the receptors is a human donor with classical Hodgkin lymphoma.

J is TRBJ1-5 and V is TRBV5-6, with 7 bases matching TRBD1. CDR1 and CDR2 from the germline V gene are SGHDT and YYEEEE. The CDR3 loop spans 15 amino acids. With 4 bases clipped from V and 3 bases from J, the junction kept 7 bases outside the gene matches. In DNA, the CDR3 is TGTGCCAGCAGCCGTACAGGGGACTACAATCAGCCCCAGCATTTT. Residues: CASSRTGDYNQPQHF.

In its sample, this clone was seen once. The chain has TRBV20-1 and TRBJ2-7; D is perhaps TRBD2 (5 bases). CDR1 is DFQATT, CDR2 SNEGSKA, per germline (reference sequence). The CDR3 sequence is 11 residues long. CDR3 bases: TGCACGGTCCAACGGGGTTACGAGCAGTACTTC. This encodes CTVQRGYEQYF.

The CDR3 is CASSNDPGRHTEAFF. The CDR3 nucleotides are TGTGCCAGTAGCAACGACCCGGGGCGGCACACTGAAGCTTTCTTT. The chain joins TRBV19 to TRBJ1-1; D may be TRBD1 (5 bases). This CDR3 spans 15 amino acids. The germline V gene has CDR1 LNHDA and CDR2 SQIVND (reference sequence). The V end was cut by 6 bases, the J end by 3 bases, with 17 bases between.

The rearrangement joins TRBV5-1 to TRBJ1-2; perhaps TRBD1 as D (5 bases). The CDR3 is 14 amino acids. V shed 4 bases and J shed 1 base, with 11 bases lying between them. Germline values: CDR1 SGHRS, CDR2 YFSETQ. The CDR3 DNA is TGCGCCAGCAGCGCTCAGGGCCTTAACTATGGCTACACCTTC. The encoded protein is CASSAQGLNYGYTF.

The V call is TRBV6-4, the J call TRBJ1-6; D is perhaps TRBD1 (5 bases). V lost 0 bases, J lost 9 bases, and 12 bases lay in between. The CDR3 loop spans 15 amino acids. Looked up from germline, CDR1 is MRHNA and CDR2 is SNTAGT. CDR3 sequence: CASSDSAFGGSPLHF. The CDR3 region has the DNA TGTGCCAGCAGTGACTCGGCGTTCGGGGGTTCACCCCTCCACTTT.

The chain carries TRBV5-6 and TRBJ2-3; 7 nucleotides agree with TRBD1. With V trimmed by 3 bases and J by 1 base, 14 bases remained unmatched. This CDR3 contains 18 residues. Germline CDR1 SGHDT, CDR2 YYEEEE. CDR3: CASSSPRVTGVGTDTQYF. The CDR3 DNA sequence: TGTGCCAGCAGCTCCCCACGCGTTACAGGGGTTGGCACAGATACGCAGTATTTT.

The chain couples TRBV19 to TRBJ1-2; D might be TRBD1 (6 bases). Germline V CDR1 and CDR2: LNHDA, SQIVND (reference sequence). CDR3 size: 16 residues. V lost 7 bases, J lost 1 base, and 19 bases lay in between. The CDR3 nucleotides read TGTGCCAGTACCATATCCAGGGGACGGGGTAACTATGGCTACACCTTC. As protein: CASTISRGRGNYGYTF.

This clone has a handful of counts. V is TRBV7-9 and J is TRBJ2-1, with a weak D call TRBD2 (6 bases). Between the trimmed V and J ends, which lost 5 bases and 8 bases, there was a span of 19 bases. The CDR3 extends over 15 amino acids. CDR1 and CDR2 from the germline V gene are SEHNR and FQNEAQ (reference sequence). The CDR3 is CASSLLSRGDDEQFF. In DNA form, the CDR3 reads TGTGCCAGCAGCCTCCTCTCGCGGGGCGACGATGAGCAGTTCTTC.

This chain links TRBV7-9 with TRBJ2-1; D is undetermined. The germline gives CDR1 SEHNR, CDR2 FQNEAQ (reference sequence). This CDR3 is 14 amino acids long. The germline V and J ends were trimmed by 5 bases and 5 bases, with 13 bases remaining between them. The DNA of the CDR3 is TGTGCCAGCAGCCCCTGGACGGTAGACAATGAGCAGTTCTTC. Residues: CASSPWTVDNEQFF.

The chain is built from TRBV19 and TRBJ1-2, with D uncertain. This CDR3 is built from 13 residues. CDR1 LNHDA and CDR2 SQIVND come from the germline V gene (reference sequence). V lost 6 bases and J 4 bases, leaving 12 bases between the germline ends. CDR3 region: CASSKTEVYGYTF. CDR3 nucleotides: TGTGCCAGTAGCAAAACCGAAGTCTATGGCTACACCTTC.

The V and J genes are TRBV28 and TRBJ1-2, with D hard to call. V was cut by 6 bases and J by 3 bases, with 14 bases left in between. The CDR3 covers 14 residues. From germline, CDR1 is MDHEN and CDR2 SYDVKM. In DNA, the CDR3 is TGTGCCAGCAGACCGGAGGTGCGCCACTATGGCTACACCTTC. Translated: CASRPEVRHYGYTF.

CDR3 in DNA: TGTGCCAGCAGCCCCGAGGGGGGCGGCGAAAAACTGTTTTTT. This sequence encodes CASSPEGGGEKLFF. V and J are TRBV6-9 and TRBJ1-4; possible D gene TRBD1, 6 bases. V shed 6 bases and J shed 8 bases, with 16 bases lying between them. The length of the CDR3 is 14 residues. Germline V gene sequence: CDR1 MNHGY, CDR2 SVAAGI.

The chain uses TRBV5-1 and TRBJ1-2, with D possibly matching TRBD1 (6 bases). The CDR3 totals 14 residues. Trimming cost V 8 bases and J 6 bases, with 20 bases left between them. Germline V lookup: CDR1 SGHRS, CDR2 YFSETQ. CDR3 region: CASNTVPNRDGYTF. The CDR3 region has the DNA TGCGCCAGTAACACCGTTCCTAACAGGGATGGCTACACCTTC.

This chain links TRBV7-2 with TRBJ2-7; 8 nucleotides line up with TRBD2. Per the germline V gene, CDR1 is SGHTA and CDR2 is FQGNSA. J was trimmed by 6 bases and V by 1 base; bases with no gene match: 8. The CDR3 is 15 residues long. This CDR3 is CASSLEPGLGGEQYF. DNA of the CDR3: TGTGCCAGCAGCTTAGAGCCGGGACTAGGGGGCGAGCAGTACTTC.

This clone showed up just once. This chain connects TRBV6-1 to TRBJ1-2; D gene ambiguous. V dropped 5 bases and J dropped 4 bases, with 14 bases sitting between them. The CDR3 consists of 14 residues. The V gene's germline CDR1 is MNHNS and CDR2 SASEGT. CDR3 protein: CASSLTDGLYGYTF. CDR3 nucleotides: TGTGCCAGCAGTTTGACGGATGGACTCTATGGCTACACCTTC.

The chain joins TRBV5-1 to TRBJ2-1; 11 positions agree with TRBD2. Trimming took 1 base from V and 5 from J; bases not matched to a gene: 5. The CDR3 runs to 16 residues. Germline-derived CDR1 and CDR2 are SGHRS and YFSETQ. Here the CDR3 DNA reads TGCGCCAGCAGCTTGATCTTGGGACTAGCGGACAATGAGCAGTTCTTC. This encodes CASSLILGLADNEQFF. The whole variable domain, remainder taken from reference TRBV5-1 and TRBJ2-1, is KAGVTQTPRYLIKTRGQQVTLSCSPISGHRSVSWYQQTPGQGLQFLFEYFSETQRNKGNFPGRFSGRQFSNSRSEMNVSTLELGDSALYLCASSLILGLADNEQFFGPGTRLTVL.

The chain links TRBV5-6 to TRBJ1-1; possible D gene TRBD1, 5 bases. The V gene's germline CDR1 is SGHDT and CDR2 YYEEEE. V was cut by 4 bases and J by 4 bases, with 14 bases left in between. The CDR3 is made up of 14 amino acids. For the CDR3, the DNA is TGTGCCAGCAGCCACCCGGGGCGAAGCACTGAAGCTTTCTTT. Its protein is CASSHPGRSTEAFF.

The CDR3 reads CAWPGSRGGAGELFF. DNA of the CDR3: TGTGCCTGGCCCGGATCTAGGGGGGGCGCCGGGGAGCTGTTTTTT. The rearrangement joins TRBV2 to TRBJ2-2; possible D gene TRBD2, 7 bases. Germline V gene data show CDR1 as SNHLY and CDR2 as FYNNEI. The V end lost 11 bases, the J end lost 6 bases, and 22 bases lay between the germline ends. The CDR3 sequence is 15 residues long.

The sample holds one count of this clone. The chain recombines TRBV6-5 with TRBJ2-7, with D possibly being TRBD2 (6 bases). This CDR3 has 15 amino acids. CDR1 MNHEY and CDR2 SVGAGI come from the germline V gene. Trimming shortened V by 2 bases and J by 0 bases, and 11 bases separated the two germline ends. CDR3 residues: CASSYGLGSSYEQYF. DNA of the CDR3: TGTGCCAGCAGTTACGGTCTCGGGAGCTCCTACGAGCAGTACTTC.

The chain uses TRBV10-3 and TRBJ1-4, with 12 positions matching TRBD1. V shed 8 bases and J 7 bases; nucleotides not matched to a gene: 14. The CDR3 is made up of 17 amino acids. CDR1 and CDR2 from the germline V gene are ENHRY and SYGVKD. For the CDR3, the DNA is TGTGCCATCGGGGGAAACCGGGACAGGGGGCTTGGTGAAAAACTGTTTTTT. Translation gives CAIGGNRDRGLGEKLFF.

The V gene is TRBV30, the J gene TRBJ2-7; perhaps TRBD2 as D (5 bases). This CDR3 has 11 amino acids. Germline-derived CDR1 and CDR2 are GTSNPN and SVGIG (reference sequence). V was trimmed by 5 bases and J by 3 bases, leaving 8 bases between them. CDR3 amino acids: CAWGGLYEQYF. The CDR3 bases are TGTGCCTGGGGAGGACTCTACGAGCAGTACTTC.

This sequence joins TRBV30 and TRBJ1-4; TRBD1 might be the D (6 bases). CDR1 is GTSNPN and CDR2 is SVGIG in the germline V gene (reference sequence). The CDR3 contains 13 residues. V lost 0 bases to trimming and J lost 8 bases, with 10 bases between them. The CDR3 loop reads CAWSVMTGEKLFF. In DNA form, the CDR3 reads TGTGCCTGGAGTGTCATGACAGGCGAAAAACTGTTTTTT.

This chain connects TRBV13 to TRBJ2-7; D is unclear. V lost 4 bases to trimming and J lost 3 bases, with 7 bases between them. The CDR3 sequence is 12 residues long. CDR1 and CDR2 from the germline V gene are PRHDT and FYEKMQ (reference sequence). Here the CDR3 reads CASSYRGYEQYF. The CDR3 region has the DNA TGTGCCAGCAGCTACCGCGGCTACGAGCAGTACTTC.

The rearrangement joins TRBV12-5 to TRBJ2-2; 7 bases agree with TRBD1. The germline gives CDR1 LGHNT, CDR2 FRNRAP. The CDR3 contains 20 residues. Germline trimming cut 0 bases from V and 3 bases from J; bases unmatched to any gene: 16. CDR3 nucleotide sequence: TGTGCTAGTGGTTTGGTACTAACAGGGGCCGGACCCCGACACACCGGGGAGCTGTTTTTT. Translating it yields CASGLVLTGAGPRHTGELFF.

In DNA, the CDR3 is TGTGCCAGCAGCTCCTGGCGAGCAGGGTTTAGGAATACGCAGTATTTT. This translates into CASSSWRAGFRNTQYF. The chain uses TRBV11-2 and TRBJ2-3; D is possibly TRBD1 (5 bases). The length of the CDR3 is 16 residues. V lost 4 bases, J lost 7 bases, and 21 bases lay in between. The germline V gene has CDR1 SGHAT and CDR2 FQNNGV.

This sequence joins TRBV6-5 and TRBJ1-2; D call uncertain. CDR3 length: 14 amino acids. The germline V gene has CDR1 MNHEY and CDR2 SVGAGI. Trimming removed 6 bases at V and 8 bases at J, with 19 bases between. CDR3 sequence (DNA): TGTGCCAGCAGCAGTGGATGGGGAGGAGGCGGCTACACCTTC. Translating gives CASSSGWGGGGYTF.

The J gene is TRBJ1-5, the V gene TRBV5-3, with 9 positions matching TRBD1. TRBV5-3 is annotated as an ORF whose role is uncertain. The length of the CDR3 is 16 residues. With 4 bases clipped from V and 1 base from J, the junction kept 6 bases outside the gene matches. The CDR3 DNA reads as TGTGCCAGAAGCGGACAGGGACAGGGAAGCAATCAGCCCCAGCATTTT. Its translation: CARSGQGQGSNQPQHF.

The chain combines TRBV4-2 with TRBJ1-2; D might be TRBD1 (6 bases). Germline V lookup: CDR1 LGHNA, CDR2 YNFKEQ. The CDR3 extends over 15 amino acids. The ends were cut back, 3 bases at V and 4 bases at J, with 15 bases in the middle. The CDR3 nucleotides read TGTGCCAGCAGCCACCGGGAGGGGGGTGCCTATGGCTACACCTTC. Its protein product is CASSHREGGAYGYTF.

This CDR3 reads CASSPPDRSGYTF. CDR3 DNA sequence: TGTGCCAGCAGTCCGCCCGACAGGTCCGGCTACACCTTC. This chain joins TRBV28 and TRBJ1-2, with D perhaps matching TRBD1 (6 bases). V was shortened by 5 bases and J by 8 bases, with 15 bases between the two germline ends. The CDR3 has 13 amino acids. Germline CDR1 is MDHEN and CDR2 is SYDVKM.

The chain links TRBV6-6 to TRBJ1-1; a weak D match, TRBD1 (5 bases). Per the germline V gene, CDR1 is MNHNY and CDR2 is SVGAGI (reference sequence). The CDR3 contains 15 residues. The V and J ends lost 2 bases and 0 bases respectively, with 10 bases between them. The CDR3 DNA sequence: TGTGCCAGCAGTTACGTCGGACAACTGAACACTGAAGCTTTCTTT. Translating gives CASSYVGQLNTEAFF.

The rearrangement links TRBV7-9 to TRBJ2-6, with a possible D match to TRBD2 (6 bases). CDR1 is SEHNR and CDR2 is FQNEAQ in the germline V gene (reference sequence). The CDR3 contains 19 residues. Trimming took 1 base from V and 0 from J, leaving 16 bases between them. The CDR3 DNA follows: TGTGCCAGCAGCTTAGTCATCGGGAGCAGGGTCTCTGGGGCCAACGTCCTGACTTTC. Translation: CASSLVIGSRVSGANVLTF.

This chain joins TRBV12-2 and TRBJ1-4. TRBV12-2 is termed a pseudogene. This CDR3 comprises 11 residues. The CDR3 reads CASRLKEKLFF. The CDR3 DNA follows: TGTGCAAGTCGCTTAAAAGAAAAACTGTTTTTT.